The 10 T cell receptor beta chains reported below all come from one sample, sequenced in a study of blood T cell repertoires in COVID-19. Profiled with immunoSEQ multiplex PCR; TCRdb holds only in-frame clones, not every one. This table holds hundreds of thousands of clones, 90% to 95% found once. The sequenced material came from peripheral blood. These receptors all come from a man in his fifties or sixties with COVID-19, enrolled during active disease.

As for this clone: Within the sample, other DNA sequences also encode this same CDR3. This chain links TRBV28 with TRBJ1-5; TRBD1 matches 8 bases. The germline gives CDR1 MDHEN, CDR2 SYDVKM. J was trimmed by 2 bases and V by 6 bases; bases with no gene match: 6. This CDR3 is built from 15 residues. The CDR3 nucleotides read TGTGCCAGCAGAGAAGGGACAGGTGGCAATCAGCCCCAGCATTTT. Residues: CASREGTGGNQPQHF.

This clone was counted a single time. This chain links TRBV2 with TRBJ2-1, with TRBD2 matching 14 bases. The V and J ends lost 5 bases and 8 bases, in that order; junction bases with no gene match: 11. Germline-derived CDR1 and CDR2 are SNHLY and FYNNEI. The CDR3 is made up of 17 amino acids. CDR3 amino acids: CASSPRTSGRKSHEQFF. The CDR3 bases are TGTGCCAGCAGTCCCAGGACTAGCGGGAGGAAAAGCCATGAGCAGTTCTTC.

The chain links TRBV5-5 to TRBJ1-1, with unresolved D. CDR1 SGHKS and CDR2 YYEKEE come from the germline V gene (reference sequence). The V gene lost 2 bases and the J gene lost 1 base, with 6 bases spanning the gap. The CDR3 covers 13 residues. Written as DNA, the CDR3 is TGTGCCAGCAGCTTCGGTCGGAACACTGAAGCTTTCTTT. Amino acids: CASSFGRNTEAFF.

V and J are TRBV6-2 or TRBV6-3 and TRBJ2-5; 7 bases match TRBD2. From germline, CDR1 is MNHEY and CDR2 SVGEGT. This CDR3 contains 16 residues. Trimming at V came to 0 bases and at J to 5 bases, leaving 9 bases not matched to a gene. CDR3 residues: CASSYSGGSGRETQYF. In nucleotides, the CDR3 is TGTGCCAGCAGTTACTCTGGCGGGAGTGGCCGTGAGACCCAGTACTTC.

The rearrangement links TRBV6-6 to TRBJ1-2; 7 bases fit TRBD1. The germline CDR1 and CDR2 sequences are MNHNY and SVGAGI (reference sequence). This CDR3 spans 17 amino acids. With V trimmed by 5 bases and J by 0 bases, 12 bases remained unmatched. CDR3 DNA sequence: TGTGCCAGCAGTCGAATCCCGGGACAGACCGCTAACTATGGCTACACCTTC. Residues: CASSRIPGQTANYGYTF.

The chain joins TRBV3-1 (or the pseudogene TRBV3-2) to TRBJ2-1, with 10 bases that match TRBD2. The CDR3 has 15 residues. The germline V gene encodes CDR1 LGHDT and CDR2 YNNKEL (reference sequence). V was clipped by 4 bases and J by 1 base; unmatched bases: 1. The CDR3 DNA reads TGTGCCAGCAGCCGGACTAGCGGATCCTACAATGAGCAGTTCTTC. Protein: CASSRTSGSYNEQFF.

This clone was counted between two and nine times. V usage is TRBV6-5 and J usage is TRBJ1-2; TRBD1 is a possible D gene (6 bases). V dropped 4 bases and J dropped 6 bases, with 15 bases sitting between them. The CDR3 spans 14 residues. The germline V gene has CDR1 MNHEY and CDR2 SVGAGI. The CDR3 DNA sequence: TGTGCCAGCAGTTCCCTAGGGGGAAAAGATGGCTACACCTTC. It translates to CASSSLGGKDGYTF.

The V call is TRBV21-1, the J call TRBJ2-1; TRBD2 reflects the table's D call only, with no check against the DNA. TRBV21-1 is a pseudogene locus. This CDR3 is 16 amino acids long. The CDR3 reads CASSKVSGRPYNEQFF. CDR3 coding DNA: TGTGCCAGCAGCAAGGTCAGCGGGAGGCCCTACAATGAGCAGTTCTTC.

CDR3 amino acids: CASRQGQPNTEAFF. The CDR3 DNA reads TGTGCCAGCAGACAGGGACAGCCGAACACTGAAGCTTTCTTT. J is TRBJ1-1 and V is TRBV28, with 7 bases matching TRBD1. Trimming took 6 bases from V and 1 from J; bases not matched to a gene: 5. This CDR3 region has 14 residues. CDR1 and CDR2 from the germline V gene are MDHEN and SYDVKM.

The V call is TRBV2, the J call TRBJ1-6; D is perhaps TRBD1 (5 bases). CDR1 is SNHLY, CDR2 FYNNEI, per germline. The ends were cut back, 3 bases at V and 1 base at J, with 13 bases in the middle. This CDR3 spans 17 amino acids. The CDR3 is CASSDGVGGSYNSPLHF. Here the CDR3 DNA reads TGTGCCAGCAGTGATGGGGTTGGGGGGTCCTATAATTCACCCCTCCACTTT.